This note documents a single T cell receptor (beta chain) sequence. This sample was taken from a study of regulatory T cells in long-lasting Graves disease. For TCR beta, libraries came from iRepertoire HTBI primers and Arm-PCR of CDR3 regions. Via MiXCR, TCRdb re-called the multiplex PCR reads, giving one row per CDR3 protein. The sample shows 300,000 to 450,000 distinct CDR3 sequences, 15% to 18% of them seen only once. The CDR3 extends over 13 amino acids. Unmatched junction bases numbered 3, after V lost 8 bases and J lost 5 bases. Germline loops: CDR1 LNHDA, CDR2 SQIVND (reference sequence). Time point indicated: newly diagnosed GD, antithyroid drugs for less than 3 months. Extracted RNA from PBMCs served as the source of the TCR library.

The chain links TRBV19 to TRBJ2-5; TRBD1 aligns across 12 bases. This TCR derives from a female donor with Graves disease. Source: peripheral blood mononuclear cells (PBMCs), taken at new diagnosis, from a patient treated with antithyroid drugs. The CDR3 DNA reads as TGTGCCAGTGGGACAGGGGGCGTGGAGACCCAGTACTTC. This sequence encodes CASGTGGVETQYF. The full variable domain, with the rest looked up from reference TRBV19 and TRBJ2-5, is DGGITQSPKYLFRKEGQNVTLSCEQNLNHDAMYWYRQDPGQGLRLIYYSQIVNDFQKGDIAEGYSVSREKKESFPLTVTSAQKNPTAFYLCASGTGGVETQYFGPGTRLLVL.